This T cell receptor beta chain was sequenced during a study of tumor and adjacent non-tumor tissue in lung cancer. Study-wide background: Each sample yielded 3.5 million to 4.5 million productive TCRbeta reads on average.

The CDR3 totals 17 residues. CDR1 and CDR2 from the germline V gene are GTSNPN and SVGIG (reference sequence). The library came from three nested PCR rounds adapted from ARM-PCR protocols. MiXCR was run by TCRdb on the multiplex PCR reads, yielding one entry per CDR3 protein. The data contain roughly 65,000 distinct CDR3 sequences, about 60% of them singletons. No cell sorting was done before RNA was extracted from the tissue. In the case of this clonotype: Germline is not matched at one junction end, which may reflect a read error.

The rearrangement uses TRBV30 and TRBJ1-6; 7 nucleotides align to TRBD1. Sample: lung tumor tissue. The receptor was isolated from a man aged 50-60 years with non-small cell lung cancer. The CDR3 protein is CAWSPIRGTGDLSPPHF. CDR3 nucleotide sequence: TGTGCCTGGAGTCCCATCCGGGGAACAGGGGATCTGTCACCCCCCCACTTT.